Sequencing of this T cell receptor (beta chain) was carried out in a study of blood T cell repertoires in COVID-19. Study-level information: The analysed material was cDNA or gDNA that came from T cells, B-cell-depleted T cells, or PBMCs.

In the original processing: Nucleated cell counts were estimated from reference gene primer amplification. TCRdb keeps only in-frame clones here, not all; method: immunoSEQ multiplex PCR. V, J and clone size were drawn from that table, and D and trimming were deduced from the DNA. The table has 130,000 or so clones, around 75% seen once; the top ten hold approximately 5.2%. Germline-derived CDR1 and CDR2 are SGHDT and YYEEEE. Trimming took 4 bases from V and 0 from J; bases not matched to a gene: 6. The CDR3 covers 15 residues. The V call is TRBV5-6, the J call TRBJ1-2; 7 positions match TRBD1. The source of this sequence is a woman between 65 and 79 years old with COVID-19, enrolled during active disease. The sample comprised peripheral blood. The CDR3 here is CASSPTGTANYGYTF. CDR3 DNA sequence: TGTGCCAGCAGCCCCACCGGGACAGCTAACTATGGCTACACCTTC.